These 3 T cell receptor beta chains originate from one sample sequenced in a study of tumor and adjacent non-tumor tissue in lung cancer. No cell sorting was done before RNA was extracted from the tissue. More than 3 cm separated this lung sample from the edge of the tumor. Three rounds of nested PCR, following a modified ARM-PCR protocol, produced the TCRbeta library. Using its own MiXCR run on the multiplex PCR reads, TCRdb lists one record per CDR3 protein. There are about 98,000 distinct CDR3 sequences in the sample; 80% occur only once, and roughly 33% lies in the top ten. The sequenced sample was distant non-tumor lung tissue. Receptor source: a man in his sixties with small cell lung cancer.

A note on this clonotype: The junction departs from germline at one end; a sequencing error may be responsible. The V call is TRBV12-3 or TRBV12-4, the J call TRBJ2-1; 7 bases fit TRBD1. The CDR3 runs to 14 residues. CDR3 region: CASSSGTEHSEQFF. CDR3 bases: TGTGCCAGTAGTTCCGGGACAGAGCACAGCGAGCAGTTCTTC.

The chain uses TRBV4-1 and TRBJ1-4; 9 nucleotides match TRBD1. CDR1 and CDR2 from the germline V gene are MGHRA and YSYEKL. V trimming: 10 bases; J trimming: 5 bases; junction bases outside the gene matches: 17. CDR3 length equals 17 residues. The CDR3 DNA follows: TGCGCCAACGGCCGGCTTTGGACAGGGGCATCAAATGAAAAACTGTTTTTT. Protein sequence: CANGRLWTGASNEKLFF.

Notes on this clonotype: A read error may produce the germline difference seen at one junction end. The chain is built from TRBV20-1 and TRBJ1-5; no clear D gene. The length of the CDR3 is 13 residues. The V gene's germline CDR1 is DFQATT and CDR2 SNEGSKA (reference sequence). The CDR3 nucleotides are TGCAGTGCTAGTTGGGCTAACAATCAGTCCCAGCATTTT. Translated, it gives CSASWANNQSQHF.